These 4 T cell receptor beta chains were sequenced from one sample in a study of T cell changes during pregnancy in multiple sclerosis. Sequenced by immunoSEQ multiplex PCR; TCRdb stores in-frame clones only, minus some. Of tens of thousands of clones detected, more than 85% appear once; the ten largest clones hold about 1%. The sample here was peripheral blood, taken after pregnancy. The receptors were gathered from a female donor in good health, enrolled as a control in a pregnancy study.

This chain connects TRBV6-5 to TRBJ2-1; TRBD2 matches at 11 bases. CDR3 length equals 15 residues. V was clipped by 0 bases and J by 7 bases; unmatched bases: 2. Germline V gives CDR1 MNHEY, CDR2 SVGAGI. Written as DNA, the CDR3 is TGTGCCAGCAGTTACTCGTCTAGCGGGGGGAATGAGCAGTTCTTC. Protein: CASSYSSSGGNEQFF.

V usage is TRBV29-1 and J usage is TRBJ1-1; D gene unclear. The germline gives CDR1 SQVTM, CDR2 ANQGSEA. CDR3 length equals 12 residues. V dropped 0 bases and J dropped 10 bases, with 12 bases sitting between them. The DNA of the CDR3 is TGCAGCGTTGAAGATCAGGCAGCCGGAGCTTTCTTT. It encodes CSVEDQAAGAFF.

DNA for the CDR3: TGTGCCAGCAGTGCTGTTAATGAGCAGTTCTTC. It yields the protein CASSAVNEQFF. The V and J genes are TRBV25-1 and TRBJ2-1; no reliable D call. Between the trimmed V and J ends, which lost 4 bases and 7 bases, there was a span of 5 bases. This CDR3 spans 11 amino acids. Germline V CDR1 and CDR2: MGHDK, SYGVNS.

The rearrangement uses TRBV5-4 and TRBJ2-5; maybe TRBD2 (6 bases). Trimming pared 0 bases from V and 5 bases from J, leaving 11 bases between. The CDR3 totals 14 residues. Per the germline V gene, CDR1 is SGHNT and CDR2 is YYREEE (reference sequence). The CDR3 region has the DNA TGTGCCAGCAGCTTGGGGTGGGAGGTGGAGACCCAGTACTTC. Protein: CASSLGWEVETQYF.